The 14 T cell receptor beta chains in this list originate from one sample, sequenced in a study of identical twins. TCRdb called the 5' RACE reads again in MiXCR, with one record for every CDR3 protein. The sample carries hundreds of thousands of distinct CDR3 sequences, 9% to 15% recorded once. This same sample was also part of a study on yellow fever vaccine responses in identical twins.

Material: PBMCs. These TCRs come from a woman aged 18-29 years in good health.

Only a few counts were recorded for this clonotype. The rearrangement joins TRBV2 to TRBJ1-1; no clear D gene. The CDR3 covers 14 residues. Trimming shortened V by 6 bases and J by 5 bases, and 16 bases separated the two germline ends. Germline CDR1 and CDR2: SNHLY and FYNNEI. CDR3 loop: CASSETDLGTEAFF. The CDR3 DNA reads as TGTGCCAGCAGCGAGACGGACTTGGGAACTGAAGCTTTCTTT.

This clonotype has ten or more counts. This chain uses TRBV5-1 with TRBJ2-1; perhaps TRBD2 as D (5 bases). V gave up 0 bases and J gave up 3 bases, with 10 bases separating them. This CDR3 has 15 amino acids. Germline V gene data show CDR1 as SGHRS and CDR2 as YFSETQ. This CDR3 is CASSLEGGGYNEQFF. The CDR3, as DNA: TGCGCCAGCAGCTTGGAGGGTGGAGGCTACAATGAGCAGTTCTTC.

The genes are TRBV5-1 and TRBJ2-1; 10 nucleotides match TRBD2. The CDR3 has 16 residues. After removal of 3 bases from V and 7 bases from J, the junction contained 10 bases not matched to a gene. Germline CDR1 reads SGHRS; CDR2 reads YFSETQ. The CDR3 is CASSSPKRGGWNEQFF. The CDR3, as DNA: TGCGCCAGCAGCTCCCCGAAGCGGGGGGGCTGGAATGAGCAGTTCTTC. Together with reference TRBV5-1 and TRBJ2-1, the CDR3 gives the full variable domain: KAGVTQTPRYLIKTRGQQVTLSCSPISGHRSVSWYQQTPGQGLQFLFEYFSETQRNKGNFPGRFSGRQFSNSRSEMNVSTLELGDSALYLCASSSPKRGGWNEQFFGPGTRLTVL.

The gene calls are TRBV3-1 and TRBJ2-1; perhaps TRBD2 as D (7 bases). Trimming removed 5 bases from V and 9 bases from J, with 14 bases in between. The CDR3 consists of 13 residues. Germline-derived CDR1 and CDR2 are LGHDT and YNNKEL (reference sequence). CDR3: CASSRGGLGEQFF. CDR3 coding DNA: TGTGCCAGCAGCAGGGGGGGCTTAGGTGAGCAGTTCTTC.

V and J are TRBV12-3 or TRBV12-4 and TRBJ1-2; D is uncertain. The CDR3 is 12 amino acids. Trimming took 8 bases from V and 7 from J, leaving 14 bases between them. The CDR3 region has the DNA TGTGCCAGCCTTCGCGGTTTTGGTGGCTACACCTTC. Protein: CASLRGFGGYTF.

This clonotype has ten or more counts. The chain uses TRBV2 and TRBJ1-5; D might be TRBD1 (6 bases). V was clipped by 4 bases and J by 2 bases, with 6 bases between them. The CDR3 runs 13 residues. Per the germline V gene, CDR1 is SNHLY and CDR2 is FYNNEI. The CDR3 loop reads CASSGQGNQPQHF. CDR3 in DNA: TGTGCCAGCAGTGGACAGGGCAATCAGCCCCAGCATTTT.

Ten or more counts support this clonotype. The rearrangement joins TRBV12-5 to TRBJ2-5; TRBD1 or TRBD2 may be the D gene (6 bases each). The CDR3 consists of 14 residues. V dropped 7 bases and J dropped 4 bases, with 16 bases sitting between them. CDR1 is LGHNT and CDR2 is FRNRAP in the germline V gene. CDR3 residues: CASARFGGGETQYF. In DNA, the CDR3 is TGTGCTAGTGCCCGTTTCGGGGGCGGAGAGACCCAGTACTTC.

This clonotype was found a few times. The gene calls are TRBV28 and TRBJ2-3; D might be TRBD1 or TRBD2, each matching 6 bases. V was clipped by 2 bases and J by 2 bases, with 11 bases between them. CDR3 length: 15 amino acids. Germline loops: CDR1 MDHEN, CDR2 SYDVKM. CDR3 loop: CASSLPGAPTDTQYF. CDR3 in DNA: TGTGCCAGCAGTTTACCGGGGGCCCCCACAGATACGCAGTATTTT.

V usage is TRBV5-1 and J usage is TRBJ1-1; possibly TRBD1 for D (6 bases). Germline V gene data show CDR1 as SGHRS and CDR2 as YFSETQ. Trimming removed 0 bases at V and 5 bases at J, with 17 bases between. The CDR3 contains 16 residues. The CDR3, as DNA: TGCGCCAGCAGCTTGGGGTCTTTACAGGGATTTACTGAAGCTTTCTTT. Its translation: CASSLGSLQGFTEAFF.

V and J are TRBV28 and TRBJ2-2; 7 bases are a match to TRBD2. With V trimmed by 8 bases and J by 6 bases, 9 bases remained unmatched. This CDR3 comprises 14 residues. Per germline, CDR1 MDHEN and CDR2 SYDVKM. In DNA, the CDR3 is TGTGCCAGCCGCTGGCGGGAGTTTTCCGGGGAGCTGTTTTTT. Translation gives CASRWREFSGELFF.

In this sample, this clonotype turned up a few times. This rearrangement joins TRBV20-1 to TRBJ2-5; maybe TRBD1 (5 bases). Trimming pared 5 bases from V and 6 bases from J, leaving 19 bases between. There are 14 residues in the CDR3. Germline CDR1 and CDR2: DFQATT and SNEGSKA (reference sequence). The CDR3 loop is CSAPKQEPRKTQYF. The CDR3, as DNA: TGCAGTGCTCCTAAACAGGAACCCCGGAAGACCCAGTACTTC.

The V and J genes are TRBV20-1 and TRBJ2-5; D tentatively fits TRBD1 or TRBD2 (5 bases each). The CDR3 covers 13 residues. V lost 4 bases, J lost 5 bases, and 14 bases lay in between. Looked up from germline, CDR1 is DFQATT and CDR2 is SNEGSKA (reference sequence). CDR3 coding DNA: TGCAGTGCTACGGGGCTTCATGAGGAGACCCAGTACTTC. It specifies CSATGLHEETQYF.

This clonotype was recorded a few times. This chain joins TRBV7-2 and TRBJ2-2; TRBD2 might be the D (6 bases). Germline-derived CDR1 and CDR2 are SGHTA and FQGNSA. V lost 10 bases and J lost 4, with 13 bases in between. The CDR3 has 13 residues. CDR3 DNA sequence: TGTGCCACCGGGGGTCGGACCACCGGGGAGCTGTTTTTT. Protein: CATGGRTTGELFF.

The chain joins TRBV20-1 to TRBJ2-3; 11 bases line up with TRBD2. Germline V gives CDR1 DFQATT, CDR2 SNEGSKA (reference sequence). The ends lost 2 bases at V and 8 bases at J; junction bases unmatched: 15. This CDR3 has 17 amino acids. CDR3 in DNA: TGCAGTGCTAGAATGGCTAGCGGGGGGCCGGGGAGGGGTACGCAGTATTTT. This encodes CSARMASGGPGRGTQYF.